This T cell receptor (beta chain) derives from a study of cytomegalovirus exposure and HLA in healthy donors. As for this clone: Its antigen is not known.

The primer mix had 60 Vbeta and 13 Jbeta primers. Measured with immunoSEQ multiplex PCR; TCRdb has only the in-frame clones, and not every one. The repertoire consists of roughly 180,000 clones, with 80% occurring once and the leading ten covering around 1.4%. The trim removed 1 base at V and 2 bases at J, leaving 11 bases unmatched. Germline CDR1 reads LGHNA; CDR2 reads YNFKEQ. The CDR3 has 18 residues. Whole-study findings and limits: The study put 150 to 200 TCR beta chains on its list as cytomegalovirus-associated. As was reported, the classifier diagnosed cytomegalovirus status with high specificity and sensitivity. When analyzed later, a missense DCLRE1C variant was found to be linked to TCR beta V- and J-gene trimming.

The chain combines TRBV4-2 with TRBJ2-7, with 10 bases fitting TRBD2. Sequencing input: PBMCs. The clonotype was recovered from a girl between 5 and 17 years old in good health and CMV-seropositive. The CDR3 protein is CASSQAPPTAGGPYEQYF. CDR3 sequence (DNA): TGTGCCAGCAGCCAAGCTCCCCCAACAGCGGGAGGGCCCTACGAGCAGTACTTC.